The 30 T cell receptor beta chains listed next were all sequenced from one sample in a study of shared clonotypes between healthy human individuals. The assay was immunoSEQ multiplex PCR, and TCRdb's table has in-frame clones only and misses some. The data hold around 2.3 million clones, with under 97% observed a single time. The sample taken for sequencing was naive CD4+ T cells sorted from blood. Stated subset: CD45RA+ positively selected. The receptors were gathered from a man aged 18 to 29 in good health.

In regard to this clone: At one of its ends the junction is not consistent with the germline gene, which may arise from a read error. Additional DNA sequences in this sample encode the identical CDR3. The chain couples TRBV18 to TRBJ2-3; the D is unclear. This CDR3 has 14 amino acids. Germline V lookup: CDR1 KGHSH, CDR2 LQKENI. CDR3 in amino acids: CASSPPTSADTQYF. Here the CDR3 DNA reads TGTGCCAGCTCCCCACCGACTTCCGCAGATACGCAGTATTTT.

The chain employs TRBV7-8 and TRBJ2-1; TRBD2 aligns across 10 bases. The ends lost 5 bases at V and 4 bases at J; junction bases unmatched: 8. The CDR3 consists of 16 residues. CDR1 and CDR2 (germline): SGHVS, FQNEAQ. CDR3 protein: CASSTRTSGLYNEQFF. In DNA form, the CDR3 reads TGTGCCAGCAGCACACGGACTAGCGGCTTATACAATGAGCAGTTCTTC.

The chain links TRBV4-2 to TRBJ2-7; TRBD1 matches at 10 bases. CDR1 and CDR2 from the germline V gene are LGHNA and YNFKEQ. This CDR3 spans 17 amino acids. V dropped 1 base and J dropped 2; count of bases not matched to a gene: 8. In nucleotides, the CDR3 is TGTGCCAGCAGCCAAGTTGGGGGACAGGGGCCTGCCTACGAGCAGTACTTC. This sequence encodes CASSQVGGQGPAYEQYF.

Turning to this clone: Other DNA sequences in this sample translate to the same CDR3. The genes are TRBV6-5 and TRBJ2-7, with D tentatively TRBD1 or TRBD2 (5 bases each). The ends were cut back, 7 bases at V and 5 bases at J, with 9 bases in the middle. The CDR3 has 11 residues. Germline V gene sequence: CDR1 MNHEY, CDR2 SVGAGI. The CDR3 sequence: CASTRDHEQYF. CDR3 DNA sequence: TGTGCCAGCACTCGGGACCACGAGCAGTACTTC.

The CDR3 spells CASSESHRLHYGYTF. The CDR3 bases are TGCGCCAGCAGTGAGTCTCACAGGCTTCACTATGGCTACACCTTC. The chain has TRBV10-2 and TRBJ1-2; D is perhaps TRBD1 (5 bases). There are 15 residues in the CDR3. Trimming removed 0 bases from V and 3 bases from J, with 11 bases in between. Per the germline V gene, CDR1 is WSHSY and CDR2 is SAAADI.

Turning to this clone: This CDR3 is also generated by other DNA sequences in the sample. The rearrangement joins TRBV2 to TRBJ1-5; no firm D call. V was cut by 3 bases and J by 2 bases, with 2 bases left in between. In germline, CDR1 is SNHLY, CDR2 FYNNEI. The CDR3 loop spans 12 amino acids. CDR3 sequence reads: CASSDGNQPQHF. The CDR3 DNA follows: TGTGCCAGCAGTGACGGCAATCAGCCCCAGCATTTT.

The chain combines TRBV6-5 with TRBJ2-1; D is perhaps TRBD2 (6 bases). Germline V gives CDR1 MNHEY, CDR2 SVGAGI. With 7 bases removed from V and 3 bases from J, the gap between germline ends came to 13 bases. This CDR3 region has 14 residues. The CDR3 loop reads CASKLASIYNEQFF. CDR3 DNA: TGTGCCAGCAAACTAGCTTCAATCTACAATGAGCAGTTCTTC.

This clone is a singleton in its sample. Other DNA sequences from this sample encode an identical CDR3 as well. CDR3 DNA sequence: TGCGCCAGCAGTGAGTCGACCGCGAACACCGGGGAGCTGTTTTTT. Translation gives CASSESTANTGELFF. V gene TRBV10-1 combines with J gene TRBJ2-2; no clear D. The V gene lost 0 bases and the J gene lost 0 bases, with 5 bases spanning the gap. This CDR3 has 15 residues. Germline V gene lookup returns CDR1 WNHNN and CDR2 SYGVQD (reference sequence).

V gene TRBV28 combines with J gene TRBJ1-2; no firm D call. CDR3 length equals 12 residues. Germline V gene sequence: CDR1 MDHEN, CDR2 SYDVKM. V was cut by 4 bases and J by 7 bases, with 10 bases left in between. The CDR3 protein is CASSSPVVGYTF. DNA of the CDR3: TGTGCCAGCAGTTCCCCCGTTGTTGGCTACACCTTC.

V and J are TRBV7-9 and TRBJ2-1; D is undetermined. Germline CDR1 reads SEHNR; CDR2 reads FQNEAQ (reference sequence). The CDR3 consists of 12 residues. Trimming shortened V by 5 bases and J by 9 bases, and 11 bases separated the two germline ends. CDR3 loop: CASSASLGEQFF. CDR3 DNA sequence: TGTGCCAGCAGCGCCTCCCTGGGTGAGCAGTTCTTC.

The chain carries TRBV18 and TRBJ1-3; tentative D call: TRBD1 (5 bases). The V gene's germline CDR1 is KGHSH and CDR2 LQKENI. The CDR3 sequence is 16 residues long. The germline V and J ends were trimmed by 6 bases and 0 bases, with 15 bases remaining between them. The CDR3 bases are TGTGCCAGCTCGAGGGGCCAGCCTCACTCTGGAAACACCATATATTTT. Amino acid sequence: CASSRGQPHSGNTIYF.

The chain carries TRBV7-3 and TRBJ2-3; tentatively, D is TRBD1 (5 bases). V gave up 5 bases and J gave up 0 bases, with 12 bases separating them. This CDR3 is built from 15 residues. Looked up from germline, CDR1 is SGHTA and CDR2 is FQGTGA. CDR3 protein: CASSRVQGSTDTQYF. The CDR3 nucleotides are TGTGCCAGCAGCCGCGTCCAGGGAAGCACAGATACGCAGTATTTT.

This chain connects TRBV18 to TRBJ2-5; D possibly corresponds to TRBD1 (6 bases). Trimming removed 5 bases from V and 1 base from J, with 8 bases in between. This CDR3 is 13 amino acids long. Germline assignment: CDR1 KGHSH and CDR2 LQKENI. The CDR3, as DNA: TGTGCCAGCTCAGGGGGCGTCCAAGAGACCCAGTACTTC. Translated: CASSGGVQETQYF.

The rearrangement links TRBV27 to TRBJ2-7; 8 nucleotides align to TRBD1. Looked up from germline, CDR1 is MNHEY and CDR2 is SMNVEV (reference sequence). The CDR3 is 14 amino acids. With 5 bases clipped from V and 1 base from J, the junction kept 4 bases outside the gene matches. CDR3 protein: CASSHRDRSYEQYF. CDR3 bases: TGTGCCAGCAGTCACCGGGACAGGTCCTACGAGCAGTACTTC.

The genes are TRBV30 and TRBJ1-6, with D perhaps matching TRBD1 (6 bases). Germline V gene sequence: CDR1 GTSNPN, CDR2 SVGIG (reference sequence). Trimming removed 4 bases from V and 7 bases from J, with 14 bases in between. The CDR3 has 14 amino acids. For the CDR3, the DNA is TGTGCCTGGAAACTTAAGGGGGGGAATTCACCCCTCCACTTT. It specifies CAWKLKGGNSPLHF.

The chain carries TRBV30 and TRBJ2-7; a weak D match, TRBD1 (6 bases). The CDR3 has 13 residues. Trimming removed 0 bases from V and 4 bases from J, with 10 bases in between. Germline V gene lookup returns CDR1 GTSNPN and CDR2 SVGIG (reference sequence). The CDR3 sequence: CAWSVGQLYEQYF. DNA of the CDR3: TGTGCCTGGAGTGTCGGACAGCTTTACGAGCAGTACTTC.

CDR3 DNA sequence: TGTGCCAGCAGGGGACAGGCCCCCAGACTCTACGAGCAGTACTTC. It yields the protein CASRGQAPRLYEQYF. The chain couples TRBV6-5 to TRBJ2-7; 8 nucleotides agree with TRBD1. This CDR3 spans 15 amino acids. The V segment lost 6 bases and the J segment 3 bases; nucleotides outside the gene matches: 10. Germline V gene lookup returns CDR1 MNHEY and CDR2 SVGAGI.

Details on this clone: The same CDR3 can be traced to other DNA sequences in this sample. The chain recombines TRBV18 with TRBJ2-3; 10 bases align to TRBD2. The germline CDR1 and CDR2 sequences are KGHSH and LQKENI. This CDR3 is built from 15 residues. V gave up 3 bases and J gave up 1 base; unmatched junction bases: 1. CDR3 sequence reads: CASSPLAGGTDTQYF. DNA of the CDR3: TGTGCCAGCTCACCTCTAGCGGGAGGCACAGATACGCAGTATTTT.

The V call is TRBV10-3, the J call TRBJ2-1; 8 positions agree with TRBD2. CDR1 is ENHRY and CDR2 is SYGVKD in the germline V gene. The CDR3 covers 15 residues. V shed 3 bases, J shed 4 bases, and the junction held 5 bases outside the gene matches. The CDR3, as DNA: TGTGCCATCAGTGAAGCAGCGGGAGTTTACAATGAGCAGTTCTTC. Translation gives CAISEAAGVYNEQFF.

The gene calls are TRBV5-8 and TRBJ1-5; D uncertain. V lost 0 bases to trimming and J lost 5 bases, with 9 bases between them. Germline lookup yields CDR1 SGHTS and CDR2 YDEGEE. There are 14 residues in the CDR3. The CDR3 DNA follows: TGTGCCAGCAGCTTGGGACAAGGCTATCAGCCCCAGCATTTT. Amino acids: CASSLGQGYQPQHF.

This chain joins TRBV28 and TRBJ1-5; TRBD1 agrees at 7 bases. The V and J ends lost 6 bases and 5 bases, in that order; junction bases with no gene match: 13. The CDR3 contains 16 residues. Germline CDR1 and CDR2: MDHEN and SYDVKM. The CDR3 DNA reads as TGTGCCAGCAGGAGGGCGACGGGACAGTCTTATCAGCCCCAGCATTTT. Its protein is CASRRATGQSYQPQHF. Supplemented by reference TRBV28 and TRBJ1-5, the full variable domain reads DVKVTQSSRYLVKRTGEKVFLECVQDMDHENMFWYRQDPGLGLRLIYFSYDVKMKEKGDIPEGYSVSREKKERFSLILESASTNQTSMYLCASRRATGQSYQPQHFGDGTRLSIL.

In this sample, this clone turned up once. This chain links TRBV7-2 with TRBJ2-5; D is perhaps TRBD2 (5 bases). Germline V CDR1 and CDR2: SGHTA, FQGNSA. The V end was cut by 0 bases, the J end by 5 bases, with 10 bases between. This CDR3 is 14 amino acids long. CDR3 in DNA: TGTGCCAGCAGCTTAGCCCGGACTCACGAGACCCAGTACTTC. This sequence encodes CASSLARTHETQYF.

The rearrangement uses TRBV4-3 and TRBJ2-1; 11 bases map to TRBD2. CDR1 is LGHNA and CDR2 is YSLEER in the germline V gene. V lost 4 bases, J lost 4 bases, and 3 bases stayed unmatched. The CDR3 is 15 residues long. In nucleotides, the CDR3 is TGCGCCAGCAGCCGAGGGACTAGCGGATACAATGAGCAGTTCTTC. It yields the protein CASSRGTSGYNEQFF.

This sequence joins TRBV5-6 and TRBJ1-4; D is perhaps TRBD1 (5 bases). Trimming shortened V by 4 bases and J by 7 bases, and 11 bases separated the two germline ends. The CDR3 sequence is 13 residues long. Germline lookup yields CDR1 SGHDT and CDR2 YYEEEE. CDR3 nucleotide sequence: TGTGCCAGCAGCCCTTCGAGGGGTGAAAAACTGTTTTTT. It is translated as CASSPSRGEKLFF.

The V and J genes are TRBV5-4 and TRBJ2-4; TRBD1 matches 8 bases. CDR3 length: 15 residues. Germline V gene data show CDR1 as SGHNT and CDR2 as YYREEE (reference sequence). The junction had 11 bases not matched to a gene; V was cut back by 5 bases and J by 7 bases. CDR3 nucleotide sequence: TGTGCCAGCAGACCTGAACCGGGACAGGAGAACATTCAGTACTTC. Translating it yields CASRPEPGQENIQYF.

This chain links TRBV6-1 with TRBJ1-1; a weak D match, TRBD1 (6 bases). Germline-derived CDR1 and CDR2 are MNHNS and SASEGT. V lost 7 bases and J 1 base, leaving 16 bases between the germline ends. The CDR3 covers 15 residues. The CDR3 loop is CASKRTGTSNTEAFF. The CDR3 bases are TGTGCCAGCAAAAGGACTGGGACATCGAACACTGAAGCTTTCTTT.

J is TRBJ2-2 and V is TRBV11-2, with D possibly matching TRBD2 (5 bases). Germline assignment: CDR1 SGHAT and CDR2 FQNNGV. Trimming cost V 0 bases and J 6 bases, with 8 bases left between them. There are 14 residues in the CDR3. CDR3 amino acids: CASSLDWGAGELFF. The CDR3 DNA reads TGTGCCAGCAGCTTAGATTGGGGAGCCGGGGAGCTGTTTTTT.

V and J are TRBV4-3 and TRBJ2-3; D is unresolved. The germline V gene has CDR1 LGHNA and CDR2 YSLEER. V was cut by 3 bases and J by 0 bases, with 10 bases left in between. This CDR3 contains 15 residues. The CDR3 nucleotides read TGCGCCAGCAGCCATACGAGTGCTAGCACAGATACGCAGTATTTT. It is translated as CASSHTSASTDTQYF.

Comment on this clone: Germline is not matched at one junction end, which may reflect a read error. This chain connects TRBV5-1 to TRBJ1-1, with TRBD1 identical over 10 bases. Germline V gene lookup returns CDR1 SGHRS and CDR2 YFSETQ. The CDR3 length is 12 residues. CDR3 region: CASSPPGDRGTF. In DNA, the CDR3 is TGCGCCAGCAGCCCGCCTGGGGACAGGGGAACCTTT.

The chain joins TRBV19 to TRBJ2-3; TRBD1 is a possible D gene (5 bases). CDR1 is LNHDA, CDR2 SQIVND, per germline (reference sequence). The V and J ends lost 5 bases and 6 bases respectively, with 12 bases between them. The CDR3 sequence is 13 residues long. The CDR3 protein is CASSRPGLDTQYF. DNA of the CDR3: TGTGCCAGTAGTCGCCCAGGGTTGGATACGCAGTATTTT.